This T cell receptor beta chain is drawn from a study of radiotherapy plus CTLA-4 blockade in lung cancer. Repertoires were generated with immunoSEQ multiplex PCR, while TCRdb's copy carries only in-frame clones and drops some. Here the sample spans some 40,000 clones, about four fifths being singletons. Material: peripheral blood, obtained from a patient treated with radiotherapy plus ipilimumab. The receptor's source is a human donor with non-small cell lung cancer that progressed on radiotherapy plus ipilimumab.

The CDR3 DNA is TGTGCCAGCAGCGTAGCGGACAGGGGCCTCTACACCTTC. It translates to CASSVADRGLYTF. The rearrangement links TRBV9 to TRBJ1-2; 9 nucleotides agree with TRBD1. CDR3 length: 13 residues. CDR1 is SGDLS, CDR2 YYNGEE, per germline. The trim removed 0 bases at V and 10 bases at J, leaving 4 bases unmatched. Full variable domain (missing parts from reference TRBV9 and TRBJ1-2): DSGVTQTPKHLITATGQRVTLRCSPRSGDLSVYWYQQSLDQGLQFLIQYYNGEERAKGNILERFSAQQFPDLHSELNLSSLELGDSALYFCASSVADRGLYTFGSGTRLTVV.